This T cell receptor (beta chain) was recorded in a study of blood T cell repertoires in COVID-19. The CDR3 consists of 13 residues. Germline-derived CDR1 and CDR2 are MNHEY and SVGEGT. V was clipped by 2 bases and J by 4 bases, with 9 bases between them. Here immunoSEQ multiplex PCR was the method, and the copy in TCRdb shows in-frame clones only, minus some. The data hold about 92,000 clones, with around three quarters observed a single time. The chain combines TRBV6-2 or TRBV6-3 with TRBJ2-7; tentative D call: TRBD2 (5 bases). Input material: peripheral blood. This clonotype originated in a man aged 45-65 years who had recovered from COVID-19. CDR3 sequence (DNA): TGTGCCAGCAGTTACATAAGAGGGTACGAGCAGTACTTC. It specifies CASSYIRGYEQYF.